This is a list of T cell receptor beta chains from one sample in a study of T-cell memory formation after mild COVID-19. TCRdb reanalysed the 5' RACE reads using MiXCR and keeps one entry per CDR3 protein. The table lists roughly 110,000 distinct CDR3 sequences, about an eighth of them singletons. Sequenced input: PBMCs or a T cell subset sorted from them (not recorded which). The receptors originated from a man between 18 and 29 years old who had mild COVID-19 (a few samples of this study predate the infection). Cell type and time point are not known. Each CDR3 is given with its conserved first and last residue. The D gene is left open where the match is weak. Some rows mark clone size as missing; the rest say once, few, many or name a class of expanded clone.

>TRBV15|TRBJ1-1|.|.
CATSRDRGWGEAFF
TGTGCCACCAGCAGAGACCGGGGATGGGGTGAAGCTTTCTTT
>TRBV5-1|TRBJ2-1|TRBD2|few
CASSPGGAAEQFF
TGCGCCAGCAGCCCCGGGGGGGCCGCTGAGCAGTTCTTC
>TRBV7-8|TRBJ1-1|.|.
CASGWTGNTEAFF
TGTGCCAGCGGATGGACGGGGAACACTGAAGCTTTCTTT
>TRBV27|TRBJ1-4|.|many
CASSLGEATNEKLFF
TGTGCCAGCAGCCTGGGGGAGGCAACTAATGAAAAACTGTTTTTT
>TRBV5-1|TRBJ1-1|.|few
CASSPRAPSLNTEAFF
TGCGCCAGCAGCCCGAGAGCACCGAGCCTTAACACTGAAGCTTTCTTT
>TRBV27|TRBJ1-1|TRBD1|.
CASRQGVEAFF
TGTGCCAGCAGGCAGGGGGTTGAGGCTTTCTTT
>TRBV10-3|TRBJ2-3|.|many
CAIRATTAATTDTQYF
TGTGCCATCAGGGCTACGACAGCCGCTACTACTGATACGCAGTATTTT
>TRBV6-5|TRBJ2-3|.|.
CASRYSRGPQDTQYF
TGTGCCAGCAGGTACTCTCGCGGCCCCCAAGATACGCAGTATTTT
>TRBV29-1|TRBJ1-5|.|.
CSVADGLIGNQPQHF
TGCAGCGTTGCGGACGGTCTAATTGGCAATCAGCCCCAGCATTTT
>TRBV7-2|TRBJ2-7|TRBD2|.
CASSLGGGGASYEQYF
TGTGCCAGCAGCTTAGGAGGCGGGGGGGCCTCCTACGAGCAGTACTTC
>TRBV29-1|TRBJ2-7|TRBD1|few
CSVARDSSYEQYF
TGCAGCGTTGCCCGGGACAGCTCCTACGAGCAGTACTTC
>TRBV13|TRBJ2-5|TRBD1|few
CASSLSFADRAAETQYF
TGTGCCAGCAGCTTAAGCTTCGCGGACAGGGCCGCGGAGACCCAGTACTTC
>TRBV7-9|TRBJ2-3|TRBD2|.
CASSHGTSEPDTQYF
TGTGCCAGCAGCCACGGGACTAGCGAACCAGATACGCAGTATTTT
>TRBV6-2/TRBV6-3|TRBJ2-5|.|few
CASSYSSETQYF
TGTGCCAGCAGTTACTCGTCGGAGACCCAGTACTTC
>TRBV4-3|TRBJ1-1|TRBD1|few
CASSEQTGLGTEAFF
TGCGCCAGCAGCGAGCAGACAGGGCTGGGGACTGAAGCTTTCTTT
>TRBV20-1|TRBJ1-3|.|.
CSAGVREGTGNTIYF
TGCAGTGCTGGGGTTCGTGAAGGGACTGGAAACACCATATATTTT
>TRBV29-1|TRBJ2-1|.|.
CSVGRDEQFF
TGCAGCGTTGGGCGGGATGAGCAGTTCTTC
>TRBV12-3/TRBV12-4|TRBJ2-7|.|few
CASSPQGSTYEQYF
TGTGCCAGCAGTCCACAGGGTTCTACCTACGAGCAGTACTTC
>TRBV6-6|TRBJ2-1|.|many
CASSAVHYRESADNEQFF
TGTGCCAGCAGCGCAGTCCACTACAGGGAAAGTGCTGACAATGAGCAGTTCTTC
>TRBV4-2|TRBJ2-7|TRBD2|.
CASSQRTSGGDYEQYF
TGTGCCAGCAGCCAACGGACTAGCGGGGGGGACTACGAGCAGTACTTC